These 29 T cell receptor beta chains were sequenced from one sample in a study of long-term antiretroviral therapy in people with HIV. Runs used v3.0 of the immunoSEQ assay and were done at survey level. Measured with immunoSEQ multiplex PCR; TCRdb has only the in-frame clones, and not every one. The sample contains fewer than 20,000 clones, 85% to 90% of which appear only once. Sample: unsorted PBMCs, taken 6.9 years after starting antiretroviral therapy. Receptors were obtained from a man aged 45-65 years with HIV.

This clone was seen only once. J is TRBJ1-4 and V is TRBV25-1; D is uncertain. Germline CDR1 MGHDK, CDR2 SYGVNS. V was trimmed by 1 base and J by 6 bases, leaving 12 bases between them. The CDR3 has 15 residues. The CDR3 DNA sequence: TGTGCCAGCAGTGAATTGTGGTCCGTCGATGAAAAACTGTTTTTT. Its translation is CASSELWSVDEKLFF.

The V call is TRBV11-2, the J call TRBJ2-5; the D is unclear. Trimming removed 4 bases at V and 5 bases at J, with 11 bases between. Per the germline V gene, CDR1 is SGHAT and CDR2 is FQNNGV. This CDR3 is built from 13 residues. This CDR3 reads CASSSSRIETQYF. Here the CDR3 DNA reads TGTGCCAGCAGCTCCTCCCGTATCGAGACCCAGTACTTC.

The rearrangement joins TRBV28 to TRBJ2-1; D gene unclear. Germline V gene sequence: CDR1 MDHEN, CDR2 SYDVKM. V was shortened by 6 bases and J by 0 bases, with 12 bases between the two germline ends. The CDR3 is 15 residues long. The CDR3 DNA reads as TGTGCCAGCAGACCGGATTTGAGCTCCTACAATGAGCAGTTCTTC. Its translation is CASRPDLSSYNEQFF.

The rearrangement joins TRBV30 to TRBJ2-7; D is ambiguous. Trimming removed 4 bases from V and 1 base from J, with 8 bases in between. Looked up from germline, CDR1 is GTSNPN and CDR2 is SVGIG (reference sequence). CDR3 size: 12 residues. This chain's CDR3 is CAWKGLSYEQYF. As DNA, the CDR3 is TGTGCCTGGAAAGGCTTATCCTACGAGCAGTACTTC.

This sequence joins TRBV7-2 and TRBJ2-7; TRBD2 matches at 9 bases. CDR1 SGHTA and CDR2 FQGNSA come from the germline V gene. V trimming: 6 bases; J trimming: 1 base; junction bases outside the gene matches: 4. The length of the CDR3 is 14 residues. CDR3 nucleotide sequence: TGTGCCAGCAGTACTAGCGGGCAATCCTACGAGCAGTACTTC. This translates into CASSTSGQSYEQYF.

The chain carries TRBV6-5 and TRBJ1-2; D possibly corresponds to TRBD1 (6 bases). The ends were cut back, 6 bases at V and 4 bases at J, with 12 bases in the middle. The length of the CDR3 is 13 residues. Germline V gene lookup returns CDR1 MNHEY and CDR2 SVGAGI. CDR3 sequence: CASSRQVSYGYTF. The CDR3 DNA sequence: TGTGCCAGCAGCCGACAGGTTAGCTATGGCTACACCTTC.

The rearrangement uses TRBV2 and TRBJ1-3; D is uncertain. The CDR3 is 12 residues long. Between the trimmed V and J ends, which lost 7 bases and 3 bases, there was a span of 7 bases. Germline V CDR1 and CDR2: SNHLY, FYNNEI. This CDR3 reads CASKRNGNTIYF. The CDR3 nucleotides are TGTGCCAGCAAAAGAAATGGAAACACCATATATTTT.

The chain uses TRBV5-4 and TRBJ2-7; 13 positions match TRBD2. The trim removed 4 bases at V and 6 bases at J, leaving 7 bases unmatched. This CDR3 comprises 15 residues. Germline lookup yields CDR1 SGHNT and CDR2 YYREEE (reference sequence). The DNA for the CDR3 is TGTGCCAGCAGCATGCGGACTAGCGGGAGTTCCGAGCAGTACTTC. This gives the protein CASSMRTSGSSEQYF.

This chain links TRBV5-1 with TRBJ2-7; D is unresolved. CDR1 is SGHRS, CDR2 YFSETQ, per germline. Trimming cost V 1 base and J 4 bases, with 9 bases left between them. The CDR3 is made up of 13 amino acids. This chain's CDR3 is CASSLITSYEQYF. The DNA for the CDR3 is TGCGCCAGCAGCTTGATCACATCTTACGAGCAGTACTTC.

The chain combines TRBV13 with TRBJ2-5; D uncertain. Matching the DNA end better, TRBJ2-7 makes the J call doubtful. CDR1 and CDR2 (germline): PRHDT, FYEKMQ (reference sequence). The CDR3 covers 13 residues. CDR3 nucleotides: TGTGCCAGCAGCTTAAACCTTAGGGACGAGCAGTACTTC. It codes for CASSLNLRDEQYF.

This rearrangement joins TRBV5-3 to TRBJ2-1; D ambiguous. TRBV5-3 is known as an ORF, though its function is uncertain. The CDR3 is 13 amino acids. V gave up 5 bases and J gave up 9 bases, with 15 bases separating them. CDR3 in amino acids: CARREMVAAEQFF. The CDR3 DNA follows: TGTGCCAGAAGGGAAATGGTAGCTGCTGAGCAGTTCTTC.

CDR3 protein: CASSITGTDLYEQYF. DNA for the CDR3: TGTGCCAGTAGTATCACCGGGACTGATTTGTACGAGCAGTACTTC. The chain has TRBV19 and TRBJ2-7; weak D call: TRBD2 (6 bases). Germline V gives CDR1 LNHDA, CDR2 SQIVND (reference sequence). The V end was cut by 3 bases, the J end by 4 bases, with 16 bases between. The CDR3 consists of 15 residues.

This chain joins TRBV5-1 and TRBJ1-4, with unresolved D. Germline loops: CDR1 SGHRS, CDR2 YFSETQ. The CDR3 has 13 residues. V dropped 4 bases and J dropped 8 bases, with 12 bases sitting between them. The CDR3 nucleotides read TGCGCCAGCAGCGCCGAAGGTAACGAAAAACTGTTTTTT. The encoded protein is CASSAEGNEKLFF.

V and J are TRBV11-1 and TRBJ2-7; D is uncertain. V was cut by 4 bases and J by 3 bases, with 10 bases left in between. CDR3 length: 13 amino acids. CDR1 and CDR2 from the germline V gene are SGHAT and FQDESV (reference sequence). The chain's CDR3 is CASSSDRRYEQYF. CDR3 bases: TGTGCCAGCAGCTCAGATCGCCGCTACGAGCAGTACTTC. Supplemented by reference TRBV11-1 and TRBJ2-7, the full variable domain reads EAEVAQSPRYKITEKSQAVAFWCDPISGHATLYWYRQILGQGPELLVQFQDESVVDDSQLPKDRFSAERLKGVDSTLKIQPAELGDSAMYLCASSSDRRYEQYFGPGTRLTVT.

This clone has just one count. The V and J genes are TRBV5-1 and TRBJ1-5; tentatively, D is TRBD1 (5 bases). The germline gives CDR1 SGHRS, CDR2 YFSETQ. V was trimmed by 4 bases and J by 8 bases, leaving 22 bases between them. CDR3 size: 16 residues. CDR3 nucleotide sequence: TGCGCCAGCAGCGCTACCGGGACCCCGAACGGGGAGCCCCAGCATTTT. Translated: CASSATGTPNGEPQHF.

This clone has more than one count but fewer than ten. V is TRBV29-1 and J is TRBJ1-5, with unresolved D. The germline gives CDR1 SQVTM, CDR2 ANQGSEA. There are 13 residues in the CDR3. V gave up 7 bases and J gave up 7 bases, with 17 bases separating them. CDR3 sequence (DNA): TGCAGCGCCTTCGGGGAGGGAGACCAGCCCCAGCATTTT. Its translation is CSAFGEGDQPQHF.

The V call is TRBV7-3, the J call TRBJ1-1, with D perhaps matching TRBD1 (5 bases). V was trimmed by 2 bases and J by 7 bases, leaving 11 bases between them. Germline assignment: CDR1 SGHTA and CDR2 FQGTGA. This CDR3 comprises 13 residues. The CDR3: CASSLAGNGEAFF. The DNA for the CDR3 is TGTGCCAGCAGCTTAGCAGGGAACGGTGAAGCTTTCTTT.

The chain carries TRBV11-2 and TRBJ1-1, with D unclear. Germline V lookup: CDR1 SGHAT, CDR2 FQNNGV. This CDR3 has 12 amino acids. V lost 5 bases and J 4 bases, leaving 8 bases between the germline ends. For the CDR3, the DNA is TGTGCCAGCAGCGAGGGTCCCACTGAAGCTTTCTTT. Its translation: CASSEGPTEAFF. The full variable domain, rest sourced from reference TRBV11-2 and TRBJ1-1, is EAGVAQSPRYKIIEKRQSVAFWCNPISGHATLYWYQQILGQGPKLLIQFQNNGVVDDSQLPKDRFSAERLKGVDSTLKIQPAKLEDSAVYLCASSEGPTEAFFGQGTRLTVV.

This chain links TRBV28 with TRBJ1-5; D not certain. CDR3 length: 12 amino acids. V was cut by 6 bases and J by 3 bases, with 6 bases left in between. The germline V gene encodes CDR1 MDHEN and CDR2 SYDVKM. The CDR3 region is CASSLLNQPQHF. CDR3 nucleotide sequence: TGTGCCAGCAGCCTGCTCAATCAGCCCCAGCATTTT.

The chain has TRBV4-1 and TRBJ1-2; possible D gene TRBD1, 5 bases. Trimming removed 3 bases at V and 3 bases at J, with 8 bases between. This CDR3 region has 13 residues. CDR1 and CDR2 (germline): MGHRA, YSYEKL. The CDR3 DNA follows: TGCGCCAGCAGCCACAGGGTTGACTATGGCTACACCTTC. It specifies CASSHRVDYGYTF.

In its sample, this clone was seen once. This chain joins TRBV5-1 and TRBJ2-7; 8 bases are shared with TRBD1. The CDR3 has 14 amino acids. V shed 4 bases, J shed 6 bases, and the junction held 9 bases outside the gene matches. Germline-derived CDR1 and CDR2 are SGHRS and YFSETQ. CDR3 amino acids: CASSTDRGPSEQYF. The CDR3 DNA is TGCGCCAGCAGCACCGACAGGGGACCCAGCGAGCAGTACTTC.

This chain links TRBV6-1 with TRBJ2-7, with 14 bases identical to TRBD2. The CDR3 extends over 16 amino acids. The V gene's germline CDR1 is MNHNS and CDR2 SASEGT. J gave up 7 bases and V 3 bases, and 8 bases lay outside the gene matches. CDR3 sequence reads: CASSDTGTSGSPEQYF. The CDR3 DNA reads TGTGCCAGCAGTGACACCGGGACTAGCGGGAGCCCGGAGCAGTACTTC.

This clone was detected once. The gene calls are TRBV27 and TRBJ2-7; TRBD2 matches 8 bases. The CDR3 is made up of 16 amino acids. The germline V gene encodes CDR1 MNHEY and CDR2 SMNVEV (reference sequence). Trimming removed 2 bases from V and 3 bases from J; junction bases left unmatched: 9. The CDR3 bases are TGTGCCAGCAGTTTAACTTTTAGCGGGACGGACTACGAGCAGTACTTC. Translating it yields CASSLTFSGTDYEQYF.

The chain links TRBV28 to TRBJ1-2; TRBD1 matches 7 bases. The CDR3 consists of 14 residues. Germline CDR1 and CDR2: MDHEN and SYDVKM. Unmatched junction bases numbered 7, after V lost 4 bases and J lost 5 bases. The CDR3 nucleotides are TGTGCCAGCAGTTCCGGGACAGAGCGGTATGGCTACACCTTC. It translates to CASSSGTERYGYTF.

V is TRBV28 and J is TRBJ1-2; D gene unclear. Trimming shortened V by 2 bases and J by 1 base, and 5 bases separated the two germline ends. The CDR3 is made up of 13 amino acids. Per germline, CDR1 MDHEN and CDR2 SYDVKM. The CDR3 region is CASSLMSNYGYTF. CDR3 bases: TGTGCCAGCAGTTTAATGAGTAACTATGGCTACACCTTC.

This sequence joins TRBV4-3 and TRBJ2-6; the match to TRBD1 covers 9 bases. The V segment lost 2 bases and the J segment 4 bases; nucleotides outside the gene matches: 3. The CDR3 has 16 amino acids. Germline CDR1 reads LGHNA; CDR2 reads YSLEER. The chain's CDR3 is CASSQRTGDGANVLTF. The CDR3 DNA follows: TGCGCCAGCAGCCAACGGACAGGGGACGGGGCCAACGTCCTGACTTTC.

This rearrangement joins TRBV19 to TRBJ2-1; D remains unclear. The CDR3 consists of 13 residues. Trimming took 5 bases from V and 5 from J, leaving 10 bases between them. CDR1 is LNHDA, CDR2 SQIVND, per germline (reference sequence). The CDR3 loop reads CASSHGTNNEQFF. As DNA, the CDR3 is TGTGCCAGTAGTCATGGCACTAACAATGAGCAGTTCTTC.

The chain is built from TRBV6-5 and TRBJ2-3, with D unclear. Trimming took off 8 bases at V and 0 bases at J, with 12 bases between the two ends. The CDR3 sequence is 14 residues long. Germline V gene data show CDR1 as MNHEY and CDR2 as SVGAGI. For the CDR3, the DNA is TGTGCCAGCGGCATTCAAGGCAGCACAGATACGCAGTATTTT. The encoded protein is CASGIQGSTDTQYF.

The V call is TRBV7-2, the J call TRBJ2-1, with 10 bases matching TRBD2. The V and J ends lost 5 bases and 4 bases, in that order; junction bases with no gene match: 8. The germline gives CDR1 SGHTA, CDR2 FQGNSA. The CDR3 sequence is 16 residues long. The CDR3 sequence is CASSRLGLASYNEQFF. CDR3 nucleotide sequence: TGTGCCAGCAGCCGACTGGGACTAGCGAGTTACAATGAGCAGTTCTTC.